This record covers a single TCR beta chain. Its antigen remains unidentified. The length of the CDR3 is 15 residues. Per germline, CDR1 SGDLS and CDR2 YYNGEE. Trimming shortened V by 0 bases and J by 0 bases, and 4 bases separated the two germline ends. The entry originates in a study of cytomegalovirus exposure and HLA in healthy donors. General study results and limits: Common viral pathogens seemed, in a later analysis, to connect with several of the most significant clusters.

60 Vbeta and 13 Jbeta primers were used in PCR. Some clones are missing from TCRdb's copy, which holds only in-frame ones; the method was immunoSEQ multiplex PCR. Found here are some 130,000 clones, just over 70% of them singletons; the top ten hold around 2.5%. This chain links TRBV9 with TRBJ2-6, with no clear D. The source of this sequence is a woman in her fifties or sixties in good health and CMV-seropositive. Input material: PBMCs. CDR3 residues: CASSVVLSGANVLTF. Here the CDR3 DNA reads TGTGCCAGCAGCGTAGTTCTCTCTGGGGCCAACGTCCTGACTTTC.